These T cell receptor beta chains were read from a single sample in a study of PD-1 blockade in classical Hodgkin lymphoma. Here immunoSEQ multiplex PCR was the method, and the copy in TCRdb shows in-frame clones only, minus some. The table shows about 24,000 clones, with 84% occurring only once. This material consisted of CD4+ T cells from blood, taken at baseline. All receptors derive from a human donor with classical Hodgkin lymphoma. CDR3s leave out the opening cysteine and the closing phenylalanine or tryptophan. The D gene is left open where the match is weak.

j_call | v_call | d_call | cdr3_aa
TRBJ1-1 | TRBV7-8 | TRBD1 | ASSPTGMNTEAF
TRBJ1-1 | TRBV18 | - | ASSPQNTEAF
TRBJ2-6 | TRBV6-6 | - | AGRETGANVLT
TRBJ1-6 | TRBV30 | - | AWARGRSPLH
TRBJ2-2 | TRBV5-1 | TRBD2 | ASSPGGTNTGELF
TRBJ2-5 | TRBV18 | - | ASSPPEPQETQY
TRBJ2-5 | TRBV28 | - | ASIPSGTPQETQY
TRBJ2-7 | TRBV7-3 | TRBD1 | ASSLTGDEQY
TRBJ2-5 | TRBV10-3 | - | AISEGTYQETQY
TRBJ1-1 | TRBV30 | - | AWSRAGNTEAF
TRBJ2-7 | TRBV29-1 | - | SGSGAFDREQY
TRBJ2-7 | TRBV7-8 | TRBD1 | ASSAIRTGTGRYEQY
TRBJ1-6 | TRBV19 | TRBD1 | ASSIPLGQEANSPLH
TRBJ2-6 | TRBV7-2 | - | ASSLVGVYSGANVLT
TRBJ1-4 | TRBV28 | - | ASSSGAMNEKLF
TRBJ1-1 | TRBV18 | - | ASSPGGELRTEAF
TRBJ2-6 | TRBV18 | - | ATSLGAAGANVLT
TRBJ2-7 | TRBV2 | - | ASRMNGDEQY
TRBJ2-7 | TRBV6-1 | - | ASSYYEQY
TRBJ2-3 | TRBV5-1 | TRBD1 | ASSRDRERGTQY
TRBJ1-5 | TRBV28 | TRBD1 | ASSLPQGGVQPQH
TRBJ2-3 | TRBV6-5 | - | ASSLGWRTDTQY
TRBJ1-3 | TRBV5-1 | - | ASSLDGSGNTIY
TRBJ2-7 | TRBV7-6 | TRBD1 | ASSLEGQGIYEQY
TRBJ2-7 | TRBV6-1 | - | ASSEALLSYEQY
TRBJ2-7 | TRBV5-4 | - | ASSFSRDHEQY
TRBJ1-1 | TRBV5-4 | TRBD1 | ASSLATGGETEAF
TRBJ2-3 | TRBV7-2 | - | ASSFRDTDTQY
TRBJ1-5 | TRBV19 | TRBD1 | ASSTGQVNQPQH
TRBJ2-7 | TRBV20-1 | TRBD2 | SVLAGDEQY
TRBJ1-5 | TRBV6-1 | TRBD1 | ASSEQGAFDQPQH
TRBJ1-1 | TRBV11-1 | - | ASSVQGNTEAF
TRBJ2-2 | TRBV5-1 | TRBD2 | ASSLIAGLNTGELF
TRBJ1-2 | TRBV11-3 | - | ASSLGQPSVYGYT
TRBJ2-7 | TRBV7-2 | TRBD2 | ASSLKAGDHEQY
TRBJ2-7 | TRBV2 | - | ASRISQGGTYEQY
TRBJ1-1 | TRBV11-2 | - | ASSLGWGEAF
TRBJ1-4 | TRBV19 | - | ASSIFLVGEKLF
TRBJ1-4 | TRBV7-9 | - | ASSSGVGDEKLF
TRBJ1-2 | TRBV5-1 | TRBD1 | ASSLAPGQGNGYT
TRBJ1-6 | TRBV27 | - | ASSGGETSSYNSPLH
TRBJ2-1 | TRBV30 | - | AWTDYNNEQF
TRBJ1-2 | TRBV2 | - | ASSADRFAYGYT
TRBJ2-7 | TRBV2 | TRBD1 | AVGDSSYEQY
TRBJ1-2 | TRBV5-1 | - | ASSLDLSGYT
TRBJ2-3 | TRBV5-6 | - | ASKGLWGSTDTQY
TRBJ2-1 | TRBV7-2 | TRBD2 | ASSLIAGGLGEQF
TRBJ2-3 | TRBV5-1 | TRBD1 | ASSLIRDRNTDTQY
TRBJ2-7 | TRBV10-3 | - | AISGMGSEQY
TRBJ1-2 | TRBV19 | TRBD1 | ASSTYGQGVNYGYT
TRBJ1-4 | TRBV9 | - | ASNRGQDNEKLF
TRBJ2-3 | TRBV7-9 | - | ASSSPTDTQY
TRBJ1-1 | TRBV25-1 | - | ASKRQNTEAF
TRBJ1-4 | TRBV2 | TRBD1 | ASGQGLDEKLF
TRBJ1-5 | TRBV18 | - | ASSRGASGNQPQH
TRBJ1-4 | TRBV7-2 | - | ASSLVRSGKLF
TRBJ1-5 | TRBV5-8 | TRBD1 | ASSFGTVSNQPQH